This TCR beta chain emerged from a study of T cell changes during pregnancy in multiple sclerosis. Generated by immunoSEQ multiplex PCR, the TCRdb table keeps only in-frame clones and is missing some. The table lists around 40,000 clones, about 90% of them singletons. This CDR3 spans 15 amino acids. Germline CDR1 SGHRS, CDR2 YFSETQ. The V gene end was trimmed by 2 bases and the J gene end by 5 bases; junction bases not matched to a gene: 7. This material consisted of CD4+ T cells from peripheral blood mononuclear cells, taken in the third trimester of pregnancy. The rearrangement uses TRBV5-1 and TRBJ1-1; TRBD1 matches at 9 bases. This TCR was recovered from a female donor with multiple sclerosis, enrolled in a pregnancy study. DNA of the CDR3: TGCGCCAGCAGCTTACGCCGGACAGGGGTTACTGAAGCTTTCTTT. Its protein is CASSLRRTGVTEAFF.